This T cell receptor beta chain was captured in a study of identical twins. TCRdb fed the 5' RACE reads into MiXCR, producing one record per CDR3 protein. This table has 700,000 or so distinct CDR3 sequences, roughly 8% appearing once. In this sample, this clonotype turned up many times. Germline CDR1 and CDR2: SGHTA and FQGTGA. There are 13 residues in the CDR3. Trimming shortened V by 1 base and J by 9 bases, and 10 bases separated the two germline ends. The data were also submitted as part of a second study, on yellow fever vaccine responses in identical twins.

The V gene is TRBV7-3, the J gene TRBJ2-1, with D perhaps TRBD2 (5 bases). Source material: PBMCs. The receptor's source is a woman aged 18-35 years in good health. DNA of the CDR3: TGTGCCAGCAGCTTAAATATAGAGGGTGAGCAGTTCTTC. Amino acid sequence: CASSLNIEGEQFF.